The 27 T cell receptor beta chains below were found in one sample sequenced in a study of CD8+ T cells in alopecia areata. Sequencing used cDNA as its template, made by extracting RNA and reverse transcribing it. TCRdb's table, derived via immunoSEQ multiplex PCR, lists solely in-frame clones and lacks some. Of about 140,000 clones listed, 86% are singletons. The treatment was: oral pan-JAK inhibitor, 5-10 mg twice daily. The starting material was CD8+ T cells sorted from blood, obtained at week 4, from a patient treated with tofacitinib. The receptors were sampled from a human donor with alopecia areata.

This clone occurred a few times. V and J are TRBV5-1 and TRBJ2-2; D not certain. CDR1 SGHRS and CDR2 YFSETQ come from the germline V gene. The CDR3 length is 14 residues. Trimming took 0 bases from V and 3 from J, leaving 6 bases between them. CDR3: CASSLAGHTGELFF. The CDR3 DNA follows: TGCGCCAGCAGCTTGGCTGGGCACACCGGGGAGCTGTTTTTT.

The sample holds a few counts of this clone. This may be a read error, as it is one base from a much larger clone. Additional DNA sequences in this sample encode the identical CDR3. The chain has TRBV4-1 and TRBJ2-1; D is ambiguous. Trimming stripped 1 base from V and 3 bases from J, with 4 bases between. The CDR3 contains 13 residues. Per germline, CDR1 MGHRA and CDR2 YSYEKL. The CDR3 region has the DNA TGCGCCAGCAGCCAAGGGGACTACAATGAGCAGTTCTTC. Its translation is CASSQGDYNEQFF.

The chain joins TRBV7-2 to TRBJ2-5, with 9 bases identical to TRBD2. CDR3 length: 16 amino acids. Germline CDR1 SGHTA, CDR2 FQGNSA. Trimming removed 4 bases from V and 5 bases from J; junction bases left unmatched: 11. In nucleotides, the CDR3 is TGTGCCAGCAGCTCCCGTGCGGGGGGGCGTGGGGAGACCCAGTACTTC. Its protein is CASSSRAGGRGETQYF.

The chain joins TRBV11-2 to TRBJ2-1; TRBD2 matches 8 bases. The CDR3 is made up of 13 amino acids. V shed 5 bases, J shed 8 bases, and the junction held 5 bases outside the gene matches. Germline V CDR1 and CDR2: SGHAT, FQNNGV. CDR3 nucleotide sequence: TGTGCCAGCAGCCCGGCGGGGGGCGATGAGCAGTTCTTC. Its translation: CASSPAGGDEQFF.

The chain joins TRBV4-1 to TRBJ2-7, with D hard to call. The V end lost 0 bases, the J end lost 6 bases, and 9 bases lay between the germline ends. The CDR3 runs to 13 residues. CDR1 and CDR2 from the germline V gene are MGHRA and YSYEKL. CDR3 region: CASSQELVGEQYF. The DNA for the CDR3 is TGCGCCAGCAGCCAAGAACTCGTGGGCGAGCAGTACTTC.

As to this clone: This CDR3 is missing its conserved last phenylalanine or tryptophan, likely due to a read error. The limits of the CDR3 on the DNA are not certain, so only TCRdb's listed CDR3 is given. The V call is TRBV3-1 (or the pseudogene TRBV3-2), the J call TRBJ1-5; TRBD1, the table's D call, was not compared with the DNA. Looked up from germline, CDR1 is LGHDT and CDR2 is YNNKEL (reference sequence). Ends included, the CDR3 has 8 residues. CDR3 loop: CASSQGAG.

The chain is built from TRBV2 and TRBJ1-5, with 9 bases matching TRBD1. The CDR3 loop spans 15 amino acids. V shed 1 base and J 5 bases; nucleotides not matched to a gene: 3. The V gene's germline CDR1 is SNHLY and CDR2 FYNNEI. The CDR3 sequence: CASSEGWTGDQPQHF. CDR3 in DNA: TGTGCCAGCAGTGAAGGCTGGACAGGGGATCAGCCCCAGCATTTT.

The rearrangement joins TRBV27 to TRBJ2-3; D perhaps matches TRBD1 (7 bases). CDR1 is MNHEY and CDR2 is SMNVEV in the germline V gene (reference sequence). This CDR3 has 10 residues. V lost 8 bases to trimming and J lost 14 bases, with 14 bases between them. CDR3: CASGGTEPYF. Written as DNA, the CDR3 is TGTGCCAGCGGCGGGACAGAACCGTATTTT.

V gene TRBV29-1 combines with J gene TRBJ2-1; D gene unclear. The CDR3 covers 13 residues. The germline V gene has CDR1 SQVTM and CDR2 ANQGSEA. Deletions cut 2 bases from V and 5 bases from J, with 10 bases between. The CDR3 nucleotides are TGCAGCGTTGAAAATGACTTCAACAATGAGCAGTTCTTC. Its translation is CSVENDFNNEQFF.

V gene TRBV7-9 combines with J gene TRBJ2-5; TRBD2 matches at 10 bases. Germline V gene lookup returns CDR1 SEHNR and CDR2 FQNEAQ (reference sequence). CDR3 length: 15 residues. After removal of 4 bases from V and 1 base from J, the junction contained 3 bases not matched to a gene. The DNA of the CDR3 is TGTGCCAGCAGCTCCAGCGGGGGGGTCCAAGAGACCCAGTACTTC. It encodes CASSSSGGVQETQYF.

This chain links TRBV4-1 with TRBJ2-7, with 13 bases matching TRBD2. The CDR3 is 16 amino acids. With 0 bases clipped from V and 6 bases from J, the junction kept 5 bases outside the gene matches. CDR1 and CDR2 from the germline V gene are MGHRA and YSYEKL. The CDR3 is CASSQEKLAGGREQYF. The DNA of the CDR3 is TGCGCCAGCAGCCAAGAGAAACTAGCGGGAGGGCGCGAGCAGTACTTC.

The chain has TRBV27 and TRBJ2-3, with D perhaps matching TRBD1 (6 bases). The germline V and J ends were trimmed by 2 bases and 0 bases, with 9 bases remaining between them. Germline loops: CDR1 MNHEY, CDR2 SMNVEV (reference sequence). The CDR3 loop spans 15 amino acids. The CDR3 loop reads CASSLQGRSTDTQYF. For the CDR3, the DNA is TGTGCCAGCAGTTTACAGGGGCGAAGCACAGATACGCAGTATTTT.

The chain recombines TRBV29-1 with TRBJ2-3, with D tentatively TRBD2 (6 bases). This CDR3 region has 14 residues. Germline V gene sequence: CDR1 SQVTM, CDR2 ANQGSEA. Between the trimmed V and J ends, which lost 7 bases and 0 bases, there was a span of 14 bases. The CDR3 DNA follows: TGCAGCGCTCCTGGGGAGGCTAGCACAGATACGCAGTATTTT. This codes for CSAPGEASTDTQYF.

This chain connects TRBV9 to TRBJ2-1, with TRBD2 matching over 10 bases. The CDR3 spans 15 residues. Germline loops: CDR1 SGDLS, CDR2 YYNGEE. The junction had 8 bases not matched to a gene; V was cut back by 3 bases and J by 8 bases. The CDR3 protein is CASSATWTSGYEQFF. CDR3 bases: TGTGCCAGCAGCGCAACCTGGACTAGCGGCTATGAGCAGTTCTTC.

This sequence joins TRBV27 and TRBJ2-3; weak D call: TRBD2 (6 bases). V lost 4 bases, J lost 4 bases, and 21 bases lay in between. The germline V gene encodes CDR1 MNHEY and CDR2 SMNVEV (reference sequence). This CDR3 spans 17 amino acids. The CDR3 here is CASSSLKTRAGADTQYF. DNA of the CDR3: TGTGCCAGCAGTTCACTTAAGACTAGGGCCGGGGCAGATACGCAGTATTTT.

The CDR3 sequence is CASSFGAQPQHF. In DNA, the CDR3 is TGTGCCAGCAGCTTCGGGGCTCAGCCCCAGCATTTT. The chain recombines TRBV5-6 with TRBJ1-5, with D perhaps TRBD1 (5 bases). There are 12 residues in the CDR3. Trimming stripped 2 bases from V and 6 bases from J, with 6 bases between. Germline values: CDR1 SGHDT, CDR2 YYEEEE. The full variable domain, in which reference TRBV5-6 and TRBJ1-5 provide the parts outside the CDR3, is DAGVTQSPTHLIKTRGQQVTLRCSPKSGHDTVSWYQQALGQGPQFIFQYYEEEERQRGNFPDRFSGHQFPNYSSELNVNALLLGDSALYLCASSFGAQPQHFGDGTRLSIL.

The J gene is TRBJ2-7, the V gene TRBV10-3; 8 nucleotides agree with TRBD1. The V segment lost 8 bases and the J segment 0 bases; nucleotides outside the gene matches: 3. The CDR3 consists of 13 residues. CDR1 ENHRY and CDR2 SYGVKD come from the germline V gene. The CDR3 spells CAISDRASYEQYF. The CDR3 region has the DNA TGTGCCATCTCGGACAGGGCCTCCTACGAGCAGTACTTC.

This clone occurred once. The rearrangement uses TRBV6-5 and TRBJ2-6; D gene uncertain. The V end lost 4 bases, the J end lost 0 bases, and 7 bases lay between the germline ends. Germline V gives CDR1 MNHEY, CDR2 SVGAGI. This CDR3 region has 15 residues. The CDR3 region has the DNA TGTGCCAGCAGTTTCTCGAGCTCTGGGGCCAACGTCCTGACTTTC. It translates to CASSFSSSGANVLTF.

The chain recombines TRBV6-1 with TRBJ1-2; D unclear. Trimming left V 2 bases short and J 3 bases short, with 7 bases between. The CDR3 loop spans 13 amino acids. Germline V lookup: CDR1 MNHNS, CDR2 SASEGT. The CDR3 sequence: CASSEIGDYGYTF. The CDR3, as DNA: TGTGCCAGCAGTGAAATCGGAGACTATGGCTACACCTTC.

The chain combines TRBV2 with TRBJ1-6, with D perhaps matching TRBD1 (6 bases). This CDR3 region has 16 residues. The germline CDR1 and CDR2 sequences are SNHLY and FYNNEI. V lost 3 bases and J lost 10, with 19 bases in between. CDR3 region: CASSETLQGLGSPLHF. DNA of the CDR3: TGTGCCAGCAGTGAGACCCTACAGGGCTTAGGGTCACCCCTCCACTTT.

CDR3 residues: CASSLGTGGQETQYF. The CDR3 nucleotides read TGTGCCAGCAGCTTAGGGACAGGGGGCCAAGAGACCCAGTACTTC. The chain carries TRBV7-9 and TRBJ2-5; 10 bases are a match to TRBD1. V dropped 1 base and J dropped 1; count of bases not matched to a gene: 0. Germline CDR1 SEHNR, CDR2 FQNEAQ (reference sequence). The CDR3 runs 15 residues.

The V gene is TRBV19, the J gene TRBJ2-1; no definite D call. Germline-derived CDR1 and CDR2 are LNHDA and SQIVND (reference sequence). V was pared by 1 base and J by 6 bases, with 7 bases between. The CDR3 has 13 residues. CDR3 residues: CASSIVGANEQFF. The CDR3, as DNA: TGTGCCAGTAGTATAGTAGGAGCCAATGAGCAGTTCTTC.

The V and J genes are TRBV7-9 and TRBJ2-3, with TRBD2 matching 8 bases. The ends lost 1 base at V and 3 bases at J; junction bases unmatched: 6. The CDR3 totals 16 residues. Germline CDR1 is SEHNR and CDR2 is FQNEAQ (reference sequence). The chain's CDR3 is CASSLGTGGPTDTQYF. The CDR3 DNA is TGTGCCAGCAGCTTAGGAACGGGAGGGCCGACAGATACGCAGTATTTT.

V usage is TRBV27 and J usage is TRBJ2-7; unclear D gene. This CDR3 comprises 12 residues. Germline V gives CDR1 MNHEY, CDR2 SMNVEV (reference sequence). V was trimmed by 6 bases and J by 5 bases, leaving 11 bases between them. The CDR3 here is CASSGPGNEQYF. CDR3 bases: TGTGCCAGCAGCGGGCCGGGCAACGAGCAGTACTTC.

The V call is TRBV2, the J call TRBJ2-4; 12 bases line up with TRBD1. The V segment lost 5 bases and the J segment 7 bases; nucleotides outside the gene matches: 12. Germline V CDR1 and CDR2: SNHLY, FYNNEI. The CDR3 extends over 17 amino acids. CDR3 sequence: CASSSGTGGLAGNIQYF. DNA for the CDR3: TGTGCCAGCAGTTCCGGGACAGGGGGCCTTGCGGGGAACATTCAGTACTTC.

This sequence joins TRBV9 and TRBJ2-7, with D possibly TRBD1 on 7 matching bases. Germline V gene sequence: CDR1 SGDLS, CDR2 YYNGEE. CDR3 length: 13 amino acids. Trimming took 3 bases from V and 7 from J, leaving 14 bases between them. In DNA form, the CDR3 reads TGTGCCAGCAGCGCCGGACAGGCGGGAGAGCAGTACTTC. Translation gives CASSAGQAGEQYF.

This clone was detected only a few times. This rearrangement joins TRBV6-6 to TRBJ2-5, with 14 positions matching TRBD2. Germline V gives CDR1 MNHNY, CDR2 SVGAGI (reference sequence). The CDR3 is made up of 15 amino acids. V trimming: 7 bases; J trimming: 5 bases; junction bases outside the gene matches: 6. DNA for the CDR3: TGTGCCAGCACGACTAGCGGGAGGGCGCAGGAGACCCAGTACTTC. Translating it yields CASTTSGRAQETQYF.